This entry describes one TCR beta chain. Its specificity is not known. RNA transcripts served as the template for amplifying TCR beta CDR3 regions. The HTBI primer set drove a first-round RT-PCR of the TCR CDR3. From the multiplex PCR reads, TCRdb called clonotypes with MiXCR, one entry per CDR3 protein. The table lists approximately 210,000 distinct CDR3 sequences, approximately 17% of them singletons. V was cut by 1 base and J by 3 bases, with 12 bases left in between. The CDR3 is 15 residues long. Germline V gene sequence: CDR1 LGHNA, CDR2 YNFKEQ. This sample stems from a study of T cells in Graves' hyperthyroidism and ophthalmopathy. Notes on the study in general: The majority of expanded thyroid clonotypes above 0.001 also appeared in blood.

The study based diagnoses on clinical symptoms, serum thyroxine and TRAb, thyroid ultrasound and orbital computed tomography. Using around 10 ml of fresh peripheral blood, PBMCs were prepared. The V gene is TRBV4-2, the J gene TRBJ2-5; D remains ambiguous. What was sequenced was blood. The receptor's source is a man aged 50 to 60 with Graves' hyperthyroidism. The CDR3 bases are TGTGCCAGCAGCCAAGGAAAGGCTGGGGAAGAGACCCAGTACTTC. This gives the protein CASSQGKAGEETQYF.